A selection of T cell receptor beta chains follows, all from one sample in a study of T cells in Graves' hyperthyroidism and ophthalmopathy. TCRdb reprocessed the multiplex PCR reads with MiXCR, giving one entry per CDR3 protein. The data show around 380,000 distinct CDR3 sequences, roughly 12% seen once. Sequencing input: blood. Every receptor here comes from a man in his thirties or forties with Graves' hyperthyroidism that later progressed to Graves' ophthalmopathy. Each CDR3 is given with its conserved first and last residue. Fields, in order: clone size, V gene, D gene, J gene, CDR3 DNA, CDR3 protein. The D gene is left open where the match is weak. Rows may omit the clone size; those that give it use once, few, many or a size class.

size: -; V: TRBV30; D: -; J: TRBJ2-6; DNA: TGTGCCTGGAGATATGCCGGTGGGGCCAACGTCCTGACTTTC; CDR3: CAWRYAGGANVLTF
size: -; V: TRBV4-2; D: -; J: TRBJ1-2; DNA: TGTGCCAGCAGCCAAGAGTCCAAGAACTATGGCTACACCTTC; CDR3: CASSQESKNYGYTF
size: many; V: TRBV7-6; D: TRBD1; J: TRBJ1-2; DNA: TGTGCCAGCAGCCCCGGACAGGCAAACTATGGCTACACCTTC; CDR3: CASSPGQANYGYTF
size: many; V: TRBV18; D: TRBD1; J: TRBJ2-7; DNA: TGTGCCAGCTCACGGGACAGGGGAGTGTACGAGCAGTACTTC; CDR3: CASSRDRGVYEQYF
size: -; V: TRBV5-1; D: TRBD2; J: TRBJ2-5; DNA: TGCGCCAGCAGCTCAGCCGGGGGGATCCAAGAGACCCAGTACTTC; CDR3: CASSSAGGIQETQYF
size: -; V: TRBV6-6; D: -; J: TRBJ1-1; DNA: TGTGCCAGCAGTTACCCGGGCAAGGGCACTGAAGCTTTCTTT; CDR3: CASSYPGKGTEAFF
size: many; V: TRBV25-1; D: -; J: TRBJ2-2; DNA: TGTGCCAGCAGTGATATTAGCAGGGACACCGGGGAGCTGTTTTTT; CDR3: CASSDISRDTGELFF
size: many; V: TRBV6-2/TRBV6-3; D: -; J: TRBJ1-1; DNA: TGTGCCAGCAGTTACTCCCCGACAGATTCGATGAACACTGAAGCTTTCTTT; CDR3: CASSYSPTDSMNTEAFF
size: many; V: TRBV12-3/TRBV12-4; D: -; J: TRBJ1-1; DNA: TGTGCCAGCAGTCCGCCCGACAGGATCCTATACACTGAAGCTTTCTTT; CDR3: CASSPPDRILYTEAFF
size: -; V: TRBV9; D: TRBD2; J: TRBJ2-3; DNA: TGTGCCAGCAGCGCGAAGACTAGCGGGGGGGCGGATACGCAGTATTTT; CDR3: CASSAKTSGGADTQYF
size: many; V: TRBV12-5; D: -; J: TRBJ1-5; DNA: TGTGCTAGTGGTTTGAAGTCCGGTGGAGGGACTCAGCCCCAGCATTTT; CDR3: CASGLKSGGGTQPQHF
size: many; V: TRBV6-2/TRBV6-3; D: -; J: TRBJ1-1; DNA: TGTGCCAGCAGTTACTCGAGAGTTCAGATGAACACTGAAGCTTTCTTT; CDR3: CASSYSRVQMNTEAFF
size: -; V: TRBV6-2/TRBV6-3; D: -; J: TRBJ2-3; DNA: TGTGCCAGCAGTAACAACGACAGGGAGGGTCGCTCAGATACGCAGTATTTT; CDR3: CASSNNDREGRSDTQYF
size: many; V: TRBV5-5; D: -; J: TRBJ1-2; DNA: TGTGCCAGCAGCTTCCCGTTGACCGGGGGCTACACCTTC; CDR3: CASSFPLTGGYTF
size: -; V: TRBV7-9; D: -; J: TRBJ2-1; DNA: TGTGCCAGCAGCATGCCCGTGAGAAGGACCATGAATGAGCAGTTCTTC; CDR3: CASSMPVRRTMNEQFF
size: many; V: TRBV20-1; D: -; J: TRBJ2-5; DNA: TGCAGTGCTATCGGTGGCGCAGGGGAGACCCAGTACTTC; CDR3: CSAIGGAGETQYF
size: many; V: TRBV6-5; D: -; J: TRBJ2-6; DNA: TGTGCCAGCAGTTACTCTTCGGGAACTGGGGCCAACGTCCTGACTTTC; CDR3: CASSYSSGTGANVLTF
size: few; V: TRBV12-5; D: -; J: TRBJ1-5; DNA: TGTGCTAGTGGTTATGGGGTGCCCCAGCATTTT; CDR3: CASGYGVPQHF
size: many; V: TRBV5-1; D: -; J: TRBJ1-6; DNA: TGCGCCAGCAGCGCGGAACATCTGCTCGGTTCACCCCTCCACTTT; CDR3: CASSAEHLLGSPLHF
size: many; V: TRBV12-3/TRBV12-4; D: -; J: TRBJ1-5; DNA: TGTGCCAGCAGTTTAGAACAGCTTGGCAATCAGCCCCAGCATTTT; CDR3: CASSLEQLGNQPQHF
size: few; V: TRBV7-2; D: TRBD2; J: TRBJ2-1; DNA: TGTGCCAGCAGCCTAGGGCCCCTAGCGGGGGGCCATCGCTTTTACAATGAGCAGTTCTTC; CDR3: CASSLGPLAGGHRFYNEQFF
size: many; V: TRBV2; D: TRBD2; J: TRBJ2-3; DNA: TGTGCCAGCAGTGGCAACTCGGGACTAGCGGGTAGCACAGATACGCAGTATTTT; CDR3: CASSGNSGLAGSTDTQYF
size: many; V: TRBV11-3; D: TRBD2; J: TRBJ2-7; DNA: TGTGCCAGCAGCTTTTCCCGGGGGGTATCCTACGAGCAGTACTTC; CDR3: CASSFSRGVSYEQYF
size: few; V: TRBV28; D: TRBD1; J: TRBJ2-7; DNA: TGTGCCAGCAGCAATGGACAGGGGCTTGACGAGCAGTACTTC; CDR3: CASSNGQGLDEQYF